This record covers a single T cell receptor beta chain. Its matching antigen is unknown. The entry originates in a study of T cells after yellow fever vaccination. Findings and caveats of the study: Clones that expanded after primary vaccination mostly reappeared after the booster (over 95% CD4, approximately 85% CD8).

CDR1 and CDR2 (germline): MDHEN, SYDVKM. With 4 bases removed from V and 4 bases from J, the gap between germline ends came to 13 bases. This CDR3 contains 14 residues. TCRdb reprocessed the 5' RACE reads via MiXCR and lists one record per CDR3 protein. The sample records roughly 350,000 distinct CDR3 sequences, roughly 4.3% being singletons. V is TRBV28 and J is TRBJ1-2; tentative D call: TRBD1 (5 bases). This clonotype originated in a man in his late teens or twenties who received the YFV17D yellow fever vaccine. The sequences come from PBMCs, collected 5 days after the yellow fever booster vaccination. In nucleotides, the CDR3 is TGTGCCAGCAGTTCGGGGGTGCGCGGCTATGGCTACACCTTC. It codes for CASSSGVRGYGYTF.